The next 17 T cell receptor beta chains were all read from a single sample in a study of Graves' ophthalmopathy and Graves' hyperthyroidism (dated by TCRdb to 2017 to 2018). The sequencer was an Illumina HiSeq 2000. TCR beta CDR3 regions were amplified from RNA transcripts for repertoire sequencing. A first-round RT-PCR used HTBI primers with the Qiagen OneStep RT-PCR kit, followed by a second-round multiplex PCR, size selection and purification. Using fastp trimming at Q25 and MiXCR clonotype assembly, TCRdb reanalyzed the public sequencing data and kept in-frame beta chains. CDR3 protein sequences are deduplicated, and each keeps its most common genes and DNA. The sample table holds around 670,000 distinct CDR3 sequences, of which 40% were seen once. About 40% of the sample lies in the top ten. Sequenced: peripheral blood. The receptors stem from an adult man with Graves' ophthalmopathy.

This clonotype was counted between two and nine times. The chain combines TRBV9 with TRBJ1-6, with D possibly TRBD1 on 5 matching bases. This CDR3 comprises 16 residues. V lost 4 bases and J lost 7, with 18 bases in between. Germline CDR1 SGDLS, CDR2 YYNGEE. The CDR3 DNA follows: TGTGCCAGCAGCCCCCACCCGTCTGGGGGAAATTCACCCCTCCACTTT. Its protein is CASSPHPSGGNSPLHF.

The J gene is TRBJ1-3, the V gene TRBV10-3; D gene unclear. Per the germline V gene, CDR1 is ENHRY and CDR2 is SYGVKD. The CDR3 covers 12 residues. Trimming took 3 bases from V and 11 from J, leaving 11 bases between them. The CDR3 bases are TGTGCCATCAGTGAAGCAGGAGGATCCATATATTTT. This sequence encodes CAISEAGGSIYF.

For this clonotype: This CDR3 fails to terminate in the conserved phenylalanine or tryptophan, so it likely reflects a read error. The rearrangement joins TRBV29-1 to TRBJ1-1; D may be TRBD1 (6 bases). The V gene lost 3 bases and the J gene lost 5 bases, with 19 bases spanning the gap. Germline lookup yields CDR1 SQVTM and CDR2 ANQGSEA. There are 15 residues in the CDR3. The CDR3 loop reads CSVDMEKQGGTEAFL. The CDR3 DNA reads TGCAGCGTTGATATGGAGAAACAGGGAGGAACTGAAGCTTTCCTT.

This clonotype was seen just once. The chain recombines TRBV25-1 with TRBJ2-7, with 9 bases that match TRBD2. Gene TRBJ2-1 matches the end of the DNA better, so the J call may be wrong. Germline CDR1 and CDR2: MGHDK and SYGVNS. CDR3 length: 15 amino acids. In DNA form, the CDR3 reads TGTGCCAGCAGTGACGCGACTAGCGGAGACAATGAGCAGTTCTTC. Translated, it gives CASSDATSGDNEQFF.

The CDR3 coding sequence is TGTGCCAGCAGTGATAGTGCCGGGGATACGCAGTATTTT. Translated, it gives CASSDSAGDTQYF. The rearrangement uses TRBV25-1 and TRBJ2-3; D unclear. The CDR3 consists of 13 residues. Germline loops: CDR1 MGHDK, CDR2 SYGVNS. Trimming shortened V by 3 bases and J by 6 bases, and 10 bases separated the two germline ends.

The CDR3 region is CASSLGRGGTGPQETQYF. In nucleotides, the CDR3 is TGTGCCAGCAGTCTAGGGAGGGGGGGGACAGGGCCCCAAGAGACCCAGTACTTC. The chain carries TRBV6-1 and TRBJ2-5; 9 bases align to TRBD1. Germline CDR1 MNHNS, CDR2 SASEGT. V dropped 5 bases and J dropped 1; count of bases not matched to a gene: 14. The CDR3 covers 18 residues.

Only a few counts were recorded for this clonotype. The chain uses TRBV20-1 and TRBJ2-7; possibly TRBD1 or TRBD2 for D (5 bases each). The ends were cut back, 2 bases at V and 3 bases at J, with 11 bases in the middle. The germline V gene has CDR1 DFQATT and CDR2 SNEGSKA (reference sequence). The CDR3 contains 13 residues. This CDR3 is CSARPGRDYEQYF. The CDR3 bases are TGCAGTGCTAGACCGGGACGGGACTACGAGCAGTACTTC.

The V gene is TRBV15, the J gene TRBJ1-1; D perhaps matches TRBD1 (5 bases). V lost 1 base and J 6 bases, leaving 6 bases between the germline ends. Germline loops: CDR1 LNHNV, CDR2 YYDKDF (reference sequence). CDR3 length: 12 amino acids. The CDR3 DNA sequence: TGTGCCACCAGCAGAGGGGGGGCTGAAGCTTTCTTT. It is translated as CATSRGGAEAFF.

V gene TRBV15 combines with J gene TRBJ2-7; TRBD1 agrees at 7 bases. This CDR3 is built from 14 residues. Germline assignment: CDR1 LNHNV and CDR2 YYDKDF (reference sequence). J lost 2 bases, V lost 10 bases, and 11 bases had no gene match. CDR3 sequence: CASIPGQFTYEQYF. The CDR3 DNA reads as TGTGCCAGCATCCCGGGACAGTTCACCTACGAGCAGTACTTC.

The V call is TRBV25-1, the J call TRBJ2-2, with 7 bases matching TRBD1. This CDR3 has 16 residues. Per germline, CDR1 MGHDK and CDR2 SYGVNS. V lost 4 bases and J lost 0; bases outside the gene matches: 5. The CDR3 coding sequence is TGTGCCAGCAGTGCTAGGGGACAGCCGAACACCGGGGAGCTGTTTTTT. Translation: CASSARGQPNTGELFF. Filled out from reference TRBV25-1 and TRBJ2-2, the complete variable domain reads EADIYQTPRYLVIGTGKKITLECSQTMGHDKMYWYQQDPGMELHLIHYSYGVNSTEKGDLSSESTVSRIRTEHFPLTLESARPSHTSQYLCASSARGQPNTGELFFGEGSRLTVL.

This clonotype was detected only a few times. The chain has TRBV14 and TRBJ1-1, with D unclear. Germline assignment: CDR1 SGHDN and CDR2 FVKESK. Trimming removed 1 base from V and 1 base from J, with 13 bases in between. There are 16 residues in the CDR3. CDR3 in DNA: TGTGCCAGCAGCCAAGTGCGGCCCTGGGAGAACACTGAAGCTTTCTTT. This encodes CASSQVRPWENTEAFF.

This clonotype was seen only a few times. The J gene is TRBJ1-1, the V gene TRBV5-1; D remains ambiguous. Germline CDR1 reads SGHRS; CDR2 reads YFSETQ. With 4 bases removed from V and 5 bases from J, the gap between germline ends came to 9 bases. The CDR3 is made up of 12 amino acids. CDR3 DNA sequence: TGCGCCAGCAGCGCAACGAGTACTGAAGCTTTCTTT. This gives the protein CASSATSTEAFF.

This clonotype was picked up a small number of times. The rearrangement links TRBV10-3 to TRBJ1-1; TRBD1 matches 7 bases. The V and J ends lost 8 bases and 1 base, in that order; junction bases with no gene match: 10. The germline CDR1 and CDR2 sequences are ENHRY and SYGVKD. This CDR3 region has 15 residues. The CDR3 region is CAIGTLGGSNTEAFF. The CDR3 DNA reads TGTGCCATCGGTACCCTAGGGGGCTCGAACACTGAAGCTTTCTTT.

This clonotype was picked up many times. The chain links TRBV9 to TRBJ2-5, with 12 bases aligning to TRBD2. The J segment lost 1 base and the V segment lost 2 bases, leaving 3 bases of the junction unmatched. The CDR3 has 16 residues. The germline V gene has CDR1 SGDLS and CDR2 YYNGEE. The CDR3 here is CASSVGTSGSQETQYF. CDR3 DNA sequence: TGTGCCAGCAGCGTGGGGACTAGCGGGTCCCAAGAGACCCAGTACTTC.

This clonotype has a handful of counts. The V call is TRBV7-3, the J call TRBJ2-7, with TRBD2 as a possible D gene (6 bases). Germline lookup yields CDR1 SGHTA and CDR2 FQGTGA. This CDR3 region has 16 residues. V lost 3 bases to trimming and J lost 0 bases, with 15 bases between them. The chain's CDR3 is CASSLEGTIPSYEQYF. CDR3 bases: TGTGCCAGCAGCTTGGAGGGCACAATCCCCTCCTACGAGCAGTACTTC. Using reference TRBV7-3 and TRBJ2-7 for the parts outside the CDR3, the full variable domain is GAGVSQTPSNKVTEKGKYVELRCDPISGHTALYWYRQSLGQGPEFLIYFQGTGAADDSGLPNDRFFAVRPEGSVSTLKIQRTERGDSAVYLCASSLEGTIPSYEQYFGPGTRLTVT.

The J gene is TRBJ1-1, the V gene TRBV25-1; unclear D gene. Trimming took 5 bases from V and 7 from J, leaving 8 bases between them. This CDR3 contains 11 residues. The germline V gene has CDR1 MGHDK and CDR2 SYGVNS. The CDR3 region is CASSLQHEAFF. CDR3 coding DNA: TGTGCCAGCAGTCTCCAGCATGAAGCTTTCTTT. The whole variable domain, remainder taken from reference TRBV25-1 and TRBJ1-1, is EADIYQTPRYLVIGTGKKITLECSQTMGHDKMYWYQQDPGMELHLIHYSYGVNSTEKGDLSSESTVSRIRTEHFPLTLESARPSHTSQYLCASSLQHEAFFGQGTRLTVV.

This chain joins TRBV29-1 and TRBJ2-7, with D unclear. The CDR3 runs to 11 residues. Germline-derived CDR1 and CDR2 are SQVTM and ANQGSEA. The V end lost 6 bases, the J end lost 3 bases, and 9 bases lay between the germline ends. CDR3 residues: CSVTPSYEQYF. The CDR3 DNA reads TGCAGCGTCACCCCTAGCTACGAGCAGTACTTC.